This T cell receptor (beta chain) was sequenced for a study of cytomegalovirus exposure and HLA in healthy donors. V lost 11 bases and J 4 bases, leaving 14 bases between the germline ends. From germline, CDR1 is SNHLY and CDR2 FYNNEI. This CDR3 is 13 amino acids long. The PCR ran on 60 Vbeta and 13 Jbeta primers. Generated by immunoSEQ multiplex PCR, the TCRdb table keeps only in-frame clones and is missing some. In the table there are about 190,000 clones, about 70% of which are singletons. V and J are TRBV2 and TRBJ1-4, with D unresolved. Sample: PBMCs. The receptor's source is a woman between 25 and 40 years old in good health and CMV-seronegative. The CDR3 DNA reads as TGTGCCCTAGCGAACAGCTTTAATGAAAAACTGTTTTTT. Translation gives CALANSFNEKLFF.